This T cell receptor beta chain was captured in a study of Japanese encephalitis immunity and Zika vaccine responses. Overall study results and limits: Repertoires grouped by participant, suggesting no public TCRs between individuals. JEV-pre-vaccinated donors lost CD4 richness to conserved ZIKV epitopes after ZPIV.

TCRdb fed the 5' RACE reads into MiXCR, producing one record per CDR3 protein. The table lists about 500 distinct CDR3 sequences, almost 8.5% of them singletons. PBMCs were CFSE-labeled and cultured for six to seven days with peptide pools at approximately 1 ug/mL each. Unfixed live CD56-CD19-CD16-CD3+CD4+ CFSE-low cells were sorted as proliferating CD4 T cells. This clonotype is medium-sized in the sample. The J segment lost 5 bases and the V segment lost 3 bases, leaving 9 bases of the junction unmatched. Germline lookup yields CDR1 LGHDT and CDR2 YNNKEL (reference sequence). This CDR3 has 15 amino acids.

J is TRBJ1-2 and V is TRBV3-1; 7 bases are a match to TRBD1. The sample consisted of antigen-activated CD4+ T cells from blood, cultured, taken during a Zika inactivated vaccine study. This sequence originates from an adult woman who received an inactivated Zika virus vaccine. CDR3 region: CASSQGPGGSYGYTF. CDR3 nucleotide sequence: TGTGCCAGCAGCCAGGGCCCAGGGGGTTCATATGGCTACACCTTC.